Below, one T cell receptor beta chain is given with its context. The sample comes from a study of shared clonotypes between healthy human individuals. The table came from immunoSEQ multiplex PCR; TCRdb's copy has only in-frame clones and leaves some out. The sample yields about 490,000 clones, roughly 85% seen once. The germline V gene has CDR1 KGHSH and CDR2 LQKENI. V was clipped by 4 bases and J by 5 bases, with 14 bases between them. CDR3 size: 14 residues. The sequenced sample was PBMCs. The TCR comes from a woman aged 40 to 50 in good health. Some clones in this sample may be carry-over from other donors' samples. The rearrangement links TRBV18 to TRBJ2-5, with D possibly matching TRBD2 (5 bases). This CDR3 is CASSLGPEVETQYF. CDR3 nucleotides: TGTGCCAGCTCACTTGGGCCGGAGGTGGAGACCCAGTACTTC.